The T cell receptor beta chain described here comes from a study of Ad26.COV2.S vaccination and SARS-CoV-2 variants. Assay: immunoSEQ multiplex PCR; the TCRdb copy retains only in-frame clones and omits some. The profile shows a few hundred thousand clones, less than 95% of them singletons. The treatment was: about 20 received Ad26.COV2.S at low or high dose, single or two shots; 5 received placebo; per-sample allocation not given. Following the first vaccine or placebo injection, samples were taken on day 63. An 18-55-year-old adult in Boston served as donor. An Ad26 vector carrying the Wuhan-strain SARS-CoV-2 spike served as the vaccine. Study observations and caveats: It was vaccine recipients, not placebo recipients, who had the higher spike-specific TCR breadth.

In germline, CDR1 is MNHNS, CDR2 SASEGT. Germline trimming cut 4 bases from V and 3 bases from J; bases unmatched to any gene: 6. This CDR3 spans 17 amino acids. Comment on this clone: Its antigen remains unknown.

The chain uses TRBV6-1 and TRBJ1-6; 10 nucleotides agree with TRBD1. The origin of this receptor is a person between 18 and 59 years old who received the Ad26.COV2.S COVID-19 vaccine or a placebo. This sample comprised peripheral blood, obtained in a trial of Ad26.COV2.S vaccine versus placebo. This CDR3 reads CASSAKTGGFYNSPLHF. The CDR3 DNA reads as TGTGCCAGCAGTGCTAAGACAGGGGGCTTCTATAATTCACCCCTCCACTTT.